The rows below give T cell receptor beta chains drawn from one sample of a study of blood T cell repertoires in COVID-19. Measured with immunoSEQ multiplex PCR; TCRdb has only the in-frame clones, and not every one. The repertoire holds around 240,000 clones, 75% to 85% seen once, with 1.4% in the top ten. Input material: peripheral blood. Receptors originate from a woman in her forties who had recovered from COVID-19. The CDR3 runs from the conserved cysteine through the conserved F or W. Each record gives: J gene, clone size, D gene, V gene, CDR3 protein, CDR3 DNA. The D gene is left open where the match is weak. The size field is filled for only some rows; it gives once, few, many or a size class.

j_gene: TRBJ1-6; abundance: -; d_gene: TRBD1; v_gene: TRBV6-5; CDR3aa: CASTLQGGKNSPLHF; CDR3nt: TGTGCCAGCACCCTACAGGGGGGGAAAAATTCACCCCTCCACTTT
j_gene: TRBJ1-1; abundance: -; d_gene: -; v_gene: TRBV7-2; CDR3aa: CASSFRWQGNTEAFF; CDR3nt: TGTGCCAGCAGCTTTCGGTGGCAGGGAAACACTGAAGCTTTCTTT
j_gene: TRBJ2-1; abundance: -; d_gene: TRBD1; v_gene: TRBV15; CDR3aa: CATSREDPISGQGFSLSNEQFF; CDR3nt: TGTGCCACCAGCAGAGAAGACCCTATCTCGGGACAGGGGTTTTCGCTCAGCAATGAGCAGTTCTTC
j_gene: TRBJ1-3; abundance: -; d_gene: -; v_gene: TRBV15; CDR3aa: CATSRDKAHRAGNTIYF; CDR3nt: TGTGCCACCAGCAGAGATAAGGCCCACAGGGCTGGAAACACCATATATTTT
j_gene: TRBJ1-1; abundance: once; d_gene: -; v_gene: TRBV12-3/TRBV12-4; CDR3aa: CASRRQTNTEAFF; CDR3nt: TGTGCCAGCAGGCGACAGACGAACACTGAAGCTTTCTTT
j_gene: TRBJ1-1; abundance: -; d_gene: TRBD1; v_gene: TRBV11-2; CDR3aa: CASSWPPGGVTTEAFF; CDR3nt: TGTGCCAGCAGCTGGCCCCCAGGGGGAGTTACGACTGAAGCTTTCTTT
j_gene: TRBJ2-1; abundance: -; d_gene: -; v_gene: TRBV7-2; CDR3aa: CASSLVWGHPGEQFF; CDR3nt: TGTGCCAGCAGCTTAGTATGGGGACACCCCGGGGAGCAGTTCTTC
j_gene: TRBJ2-3; abundance: few; d_gene: TRBD2; v_gene: TRBV20-1; CDR3aa: CSASASGGTDTQYF; CDR3nt: TGCAGTGCTAGTGCCAGCGGGGGGACGGATACGCAGTATTTT
j_gene: TRBJ1-2; abundance: -; d_gene: -; v_gene: TRBV19; CDR3aa: CASINRERGYGYTF; CDR3nt: TGTGCCAGTATCAACAGGGAGCGCGGCTATGGCTACACCTTC
j_gene: TRBJ2-1; abundance: -; d_gene: -; v_gene: TRBV18; CDR3aa: CASSPGLANEQFF; CDR3nt: TGTGCCAGCTCACCAGGTTTAGCCAATGAGCAGTTCTTC
j_gene: TRBJ1-3; abundance: -; d_gene: -; v_gene: TRBV5-4; CDR3aa: CASSSGRLGNTIYF; CDR3nt: TGTGCCAGCAGCTCTGGCAGGTTGGGAAACACCATATATTTT
j_gene: TRBJ1-6; abundance: few; d_gene: TRBD1; v_gene: TRBV6-5; CDR3aa: CASSYLDRVNSPLHF; CDR3nt: TGTGCCAGCAGTTACCTTGACAGGGTAAATTCACCCCTCCACTTT